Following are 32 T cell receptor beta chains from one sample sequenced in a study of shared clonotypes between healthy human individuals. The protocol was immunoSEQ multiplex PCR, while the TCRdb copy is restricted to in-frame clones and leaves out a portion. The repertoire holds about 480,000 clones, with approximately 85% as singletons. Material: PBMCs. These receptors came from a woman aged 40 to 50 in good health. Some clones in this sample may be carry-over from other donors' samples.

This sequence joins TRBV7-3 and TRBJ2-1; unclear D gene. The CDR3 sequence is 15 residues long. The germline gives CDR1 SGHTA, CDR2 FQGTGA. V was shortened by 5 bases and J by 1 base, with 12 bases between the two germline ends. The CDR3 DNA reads TGTGCCAGCAGCCCCCGGTTGGGGTCCTACAATGAGCAGTTCTTC. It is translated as CASSPRLGSYNEQFF.

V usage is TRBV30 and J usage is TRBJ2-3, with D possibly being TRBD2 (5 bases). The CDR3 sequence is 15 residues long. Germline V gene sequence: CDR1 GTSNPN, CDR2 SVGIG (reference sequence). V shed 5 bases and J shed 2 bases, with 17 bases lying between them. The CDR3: CAWSSQAEITDTQYF. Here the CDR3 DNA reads TGTGCCTGGTCCTCCCAAGCGGAGATCACAGATACGCAGTATTTT.

The CDR3 DNA is TGTGCCAGCAGTTCCTCTGGGGGAGCGGGGGTCAATGAGCAGTTCTTC. As protein: CASSSSGGAGVNEQFF. This rearrangement joins TRBV6-5 to TRBJ2-1; 8 nucleotides line up with TRBD2. Germline CDR1 MNHEY, CDR2 SVGAGI. J lost 6 bases, V lost 4 bases, and 11 bases had no gene match. The CDR3 has 16 residues.

CDR3 DNA sequence: TGTGCCAGCACCCCCCCGGGACTAGCGGGAAGGACCCAGTACTTC. Its translation is CASTPPGLAGRTQYF. J is TRBJ2-5 and V is TRBV28; 13 positions agree with TRBD2. Germline V lookup: CDR1 MDHEN, CDR2 SYDVKM. V dropped 7 bases and J dropped 7; count of bases not matched to a gene: 9. The CDR3 loop spans 15 amino acids.

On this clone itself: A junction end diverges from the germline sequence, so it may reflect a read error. The CDR3 loop is CASSLGQEETQYF. Written as DNA, the CDR3 is TGTGCTAGCAGCCTAGGACAGGAAGAGACCCAGTACTTC. The chain links TRBV7-7 to TRBJ2-5; 7 positions match TRBD1. Germline V gives CDR1 SSHAT, CDR2 FNYEAQ (reference sequence). The CDR3 sequence is 13 residues long.

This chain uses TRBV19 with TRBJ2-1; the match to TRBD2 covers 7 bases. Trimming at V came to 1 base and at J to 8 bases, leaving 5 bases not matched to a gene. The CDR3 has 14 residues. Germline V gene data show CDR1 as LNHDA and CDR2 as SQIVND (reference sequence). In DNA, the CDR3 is TGTGCCAGTAGTATAGGCCCTACTAGCGATGAGCAGTTCTTC. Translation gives CASSIGPTSDEQFF.

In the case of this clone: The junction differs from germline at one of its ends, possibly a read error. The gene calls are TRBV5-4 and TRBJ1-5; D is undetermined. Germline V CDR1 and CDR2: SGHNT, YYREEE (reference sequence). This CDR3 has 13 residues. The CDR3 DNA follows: TGTGCCAGAAGCTTGGCGCAAAATCAGCCCCAGCATTTT. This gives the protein CARSLAQNQPQHF.

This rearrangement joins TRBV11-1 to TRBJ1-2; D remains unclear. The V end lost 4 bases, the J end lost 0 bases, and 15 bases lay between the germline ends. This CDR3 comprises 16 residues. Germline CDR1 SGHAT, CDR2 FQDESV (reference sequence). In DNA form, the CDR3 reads TGTGCCAGCAGCTCCGGCAGGTGGGGATCTAACTATGGCTACACCTTC. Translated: CASSSGRWGSNYGYTF.

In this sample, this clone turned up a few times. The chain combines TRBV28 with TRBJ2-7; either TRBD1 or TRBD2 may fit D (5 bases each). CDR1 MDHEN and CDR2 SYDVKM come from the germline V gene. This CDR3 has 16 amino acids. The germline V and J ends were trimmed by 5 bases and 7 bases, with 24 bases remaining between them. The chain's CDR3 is CASSLTADPQGGEQYF. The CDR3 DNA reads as TGTGCCAGCAGTCTTACGGCCGACCCGCAGGGCGGGGAGCAGTACTTC.

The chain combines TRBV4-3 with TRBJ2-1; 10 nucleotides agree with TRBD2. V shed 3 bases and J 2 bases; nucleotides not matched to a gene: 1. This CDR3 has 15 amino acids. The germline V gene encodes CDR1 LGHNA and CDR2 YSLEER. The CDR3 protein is CASSQGTSAYNEQFF. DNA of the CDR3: TGCGCCAGCAGCCAGGGGACTAGCGCCTACAATGAGCAGTTCTTC.

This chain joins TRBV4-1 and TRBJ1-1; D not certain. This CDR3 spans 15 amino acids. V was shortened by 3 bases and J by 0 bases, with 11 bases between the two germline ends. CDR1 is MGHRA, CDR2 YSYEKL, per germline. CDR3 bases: TGCGCCAGCAGCCAGCGGGGTAGCATGAACACTGAAGCTTTCTTT. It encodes CASSQRGSMNTEAFF.

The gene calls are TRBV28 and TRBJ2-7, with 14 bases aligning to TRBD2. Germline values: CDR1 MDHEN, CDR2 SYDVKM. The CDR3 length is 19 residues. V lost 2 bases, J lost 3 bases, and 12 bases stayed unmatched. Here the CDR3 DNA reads TGTGCCAGCAGTTTAACCGGGACTAGCGGGAGTCCCTTGGGCTACGAGCAGTACTTC. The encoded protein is CASSLTGTSGSPLGYEQYF. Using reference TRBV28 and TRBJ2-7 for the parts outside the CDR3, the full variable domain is DVKVTQSSRYLVKRTGEKVFLECVQDMDHENMFWYRQDPGLGLRLIYFSYDVKMKEKGDIPEGYSVSREKKERFSLILESASTNQTSMYLCASSLTGTSGSPLGYEQYFGPGTRLTVT.

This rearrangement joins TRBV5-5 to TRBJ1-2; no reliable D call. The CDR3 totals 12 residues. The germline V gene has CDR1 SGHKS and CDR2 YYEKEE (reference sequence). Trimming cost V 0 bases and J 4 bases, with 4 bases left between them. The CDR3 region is CASSLGRYGYTF. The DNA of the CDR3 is TGTGCCAGCAGCTTGGGGCGCTATGGCTACACCTTC.

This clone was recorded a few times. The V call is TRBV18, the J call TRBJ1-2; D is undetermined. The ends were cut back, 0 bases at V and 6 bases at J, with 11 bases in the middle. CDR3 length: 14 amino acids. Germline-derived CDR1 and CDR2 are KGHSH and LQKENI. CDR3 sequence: CASSPPAREDGYTF. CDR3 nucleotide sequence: TGTGCCAGCTCACCACCGGCAAGGGAAGATGGCTACACCTTC. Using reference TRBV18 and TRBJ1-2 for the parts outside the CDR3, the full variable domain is NAGVMQNPRHLVRRRGQEARLRCSPMKGHSHVYWYRQLPEEGLKFMVYLQKENIIDESGMPKERFSAEFPKEGPSILRIQQVVRGDSAAYFCASSPPAREDGYTFGSGTRLTVV.

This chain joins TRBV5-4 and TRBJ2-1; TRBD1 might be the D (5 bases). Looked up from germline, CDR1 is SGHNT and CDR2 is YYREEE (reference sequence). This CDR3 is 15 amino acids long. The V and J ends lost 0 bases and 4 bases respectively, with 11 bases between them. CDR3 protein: CASSLESGYYNEQFF. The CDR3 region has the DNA TGTGCCAGCAGCTTGGAGTCAGGGTATTACAATGAGCAGTTCTTC.

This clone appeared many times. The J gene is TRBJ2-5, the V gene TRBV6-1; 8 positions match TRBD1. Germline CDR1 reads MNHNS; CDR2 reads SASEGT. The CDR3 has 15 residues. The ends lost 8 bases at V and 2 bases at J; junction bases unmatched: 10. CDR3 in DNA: TGTGCCAGCGCCACGTGGACAGGGTCGCAAGAGACCCAGTACTTC. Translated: CASATWTGSQETQYF.

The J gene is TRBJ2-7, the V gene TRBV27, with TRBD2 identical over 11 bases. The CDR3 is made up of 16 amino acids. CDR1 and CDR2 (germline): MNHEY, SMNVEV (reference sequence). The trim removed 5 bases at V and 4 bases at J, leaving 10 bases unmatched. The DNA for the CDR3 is TGTGCCAGCAGTGCCAAACTAGCGGGAGTATCGTACGAGCAGTACTTC. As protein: CASSAKLAGVSYEQYF.

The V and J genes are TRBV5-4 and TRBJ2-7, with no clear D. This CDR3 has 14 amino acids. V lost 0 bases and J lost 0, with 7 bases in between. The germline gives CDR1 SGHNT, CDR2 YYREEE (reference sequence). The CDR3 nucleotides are TGTGCCAGCAGCTTGGAGGGATCCTCCTACGAGCAGTACTTC. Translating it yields CASSLEGSSYEQYF.

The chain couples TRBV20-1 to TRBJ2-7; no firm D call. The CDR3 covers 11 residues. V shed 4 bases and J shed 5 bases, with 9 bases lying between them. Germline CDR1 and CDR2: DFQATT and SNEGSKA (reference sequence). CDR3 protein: CSAKRTDEQYF. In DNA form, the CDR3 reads TGCAGTGCTAAAAGGACGGACGAGCAGTACTTC.

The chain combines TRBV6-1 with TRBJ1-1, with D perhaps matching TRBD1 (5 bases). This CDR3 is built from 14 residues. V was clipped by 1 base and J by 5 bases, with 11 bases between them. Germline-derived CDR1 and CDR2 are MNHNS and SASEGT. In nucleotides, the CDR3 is TGTGCCAGCAGTGAAGTAGACCGGGGGACTGAAGCTTTCTTT. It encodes CASSEVDRGTEAFF.

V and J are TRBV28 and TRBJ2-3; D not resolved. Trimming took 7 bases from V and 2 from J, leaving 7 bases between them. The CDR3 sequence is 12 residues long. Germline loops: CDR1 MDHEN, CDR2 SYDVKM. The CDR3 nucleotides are TGTGCCAGCACCGACTTCACAGATACGCAGTATTTT. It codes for CASTDFTDTQYF.

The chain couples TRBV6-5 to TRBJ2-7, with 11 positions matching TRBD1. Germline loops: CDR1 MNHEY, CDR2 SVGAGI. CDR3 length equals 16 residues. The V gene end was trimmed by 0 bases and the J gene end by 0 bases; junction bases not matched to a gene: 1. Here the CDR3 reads CASSYSGTGGSYEQYF. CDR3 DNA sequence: TGTGCCAGCAGTTACTCGGGGACAGGGGGCTCCTACGAGCAGTACTTC.

CDR3 amino acids: CASSLAWTSPNEQFF. CDR3 bases: TGTGCCAGCAGCTTAGCGTGGACTAGTCCTAATGAGCAGTTCTTC. The chain carries TRBV7-6 and TRBJ2-1; 7 nucleotides line up with TRBD2. V shed 0 bases, J shed 7 bases, and the junction held 6 bases outside the gene matches. The CDR3 runs to 15 residues. Germline V gives CDR1 SGHVS, CDR2 FNYEAQ.

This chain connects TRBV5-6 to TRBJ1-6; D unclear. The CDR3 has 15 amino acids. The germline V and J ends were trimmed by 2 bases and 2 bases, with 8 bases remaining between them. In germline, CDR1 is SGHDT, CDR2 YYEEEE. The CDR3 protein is CASSFVHAYNSPLHF. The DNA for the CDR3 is TGTGCCAGCAGCTTTGTCCATGCCTATAATTCACCCCTCCACTTT.

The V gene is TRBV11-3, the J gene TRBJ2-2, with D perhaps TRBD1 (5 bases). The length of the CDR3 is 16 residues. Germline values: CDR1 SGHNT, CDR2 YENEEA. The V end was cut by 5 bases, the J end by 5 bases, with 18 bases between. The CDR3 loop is CASSRRKGEGTGELFF. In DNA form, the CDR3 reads TGTGCCAGCAGCCGGCGAAAAGGGGAAGGGACCGGGGAGCTGTTTTTT.

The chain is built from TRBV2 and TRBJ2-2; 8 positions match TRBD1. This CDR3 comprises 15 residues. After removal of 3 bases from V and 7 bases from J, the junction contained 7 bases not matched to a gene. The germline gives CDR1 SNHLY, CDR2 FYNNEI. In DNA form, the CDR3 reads TGTGCCAGCAGTGAGGACAGGGCTTCAGGCGGGGAGCTGTTTTTT. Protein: CASSEDRASGGELFF. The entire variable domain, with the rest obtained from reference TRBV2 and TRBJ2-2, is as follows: EPEVTQTPSHQVTQMGQEVILRCVPISNHLYFYWYRQILGQKVEFLVSFYNNEISEKSEIFDDQFSVERPDGSNFTLKIRSTKLEDSAMYFCASSEDRASGGELFFGEGSRLTVL.

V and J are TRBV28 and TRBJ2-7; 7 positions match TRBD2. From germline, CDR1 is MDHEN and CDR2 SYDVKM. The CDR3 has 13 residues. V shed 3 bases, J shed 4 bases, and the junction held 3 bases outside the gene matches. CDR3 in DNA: TGTGCCAGCAGTTTCAACGGGAGGTACGAGCAGTACTTC. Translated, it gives CASSFNGRYEQYF.

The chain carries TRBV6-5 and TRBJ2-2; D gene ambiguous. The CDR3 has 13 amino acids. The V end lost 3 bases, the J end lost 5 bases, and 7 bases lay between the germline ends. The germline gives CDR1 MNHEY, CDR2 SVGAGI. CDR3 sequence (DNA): TGTGCCAGCAGTTATAGGTGGACCGGGGAGCTGTTTTTT. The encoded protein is CASSYRWTGELFF.

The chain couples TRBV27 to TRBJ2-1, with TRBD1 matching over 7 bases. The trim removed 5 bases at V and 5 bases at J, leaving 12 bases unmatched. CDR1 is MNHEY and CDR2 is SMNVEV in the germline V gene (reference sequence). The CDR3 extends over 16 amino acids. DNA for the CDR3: TGTGCCAGCAGTCCATGGGACAGCCCTAGGGACAATGAGCAGTTCTTC. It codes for CASSPWDSPRDNEQFF.

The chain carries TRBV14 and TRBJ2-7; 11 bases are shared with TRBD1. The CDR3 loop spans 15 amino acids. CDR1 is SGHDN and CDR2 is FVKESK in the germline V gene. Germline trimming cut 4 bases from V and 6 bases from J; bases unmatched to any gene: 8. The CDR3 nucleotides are TGTGCCAGCAGCCCCTACGGGACAGGGGGACCCGAGCAGTACTTC. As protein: CASSPYGTGGPEQYF. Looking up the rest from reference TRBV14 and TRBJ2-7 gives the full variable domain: EAGVTQFPSHSVIEKGQTVTLRCDPISGHDNLYWYRRVMGKEIKFLLHFVKESKQDESGMPNNRFLAERTGGTYSTLKVQPAELEDSGVYFCASSPYGTGGPEQYFGPGTRLTVT.

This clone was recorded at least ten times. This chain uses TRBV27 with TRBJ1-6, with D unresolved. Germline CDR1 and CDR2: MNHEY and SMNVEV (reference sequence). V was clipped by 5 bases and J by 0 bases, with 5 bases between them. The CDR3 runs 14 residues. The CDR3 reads CASSAGSYNSPLHF. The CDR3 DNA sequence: TGTGCCAGCAGTGCCGGCTCCTATAATTCACCCCTCCACTTT.

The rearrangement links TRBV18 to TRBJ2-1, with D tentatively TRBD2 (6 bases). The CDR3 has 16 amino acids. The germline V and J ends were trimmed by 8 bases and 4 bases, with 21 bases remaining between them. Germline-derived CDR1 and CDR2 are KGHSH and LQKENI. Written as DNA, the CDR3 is TGTGCCAGCCTATCCTCGGGTAGCGGAACTTACAATGAGCAGTTCTTC. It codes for CASLSSGSGTYNEQFF.